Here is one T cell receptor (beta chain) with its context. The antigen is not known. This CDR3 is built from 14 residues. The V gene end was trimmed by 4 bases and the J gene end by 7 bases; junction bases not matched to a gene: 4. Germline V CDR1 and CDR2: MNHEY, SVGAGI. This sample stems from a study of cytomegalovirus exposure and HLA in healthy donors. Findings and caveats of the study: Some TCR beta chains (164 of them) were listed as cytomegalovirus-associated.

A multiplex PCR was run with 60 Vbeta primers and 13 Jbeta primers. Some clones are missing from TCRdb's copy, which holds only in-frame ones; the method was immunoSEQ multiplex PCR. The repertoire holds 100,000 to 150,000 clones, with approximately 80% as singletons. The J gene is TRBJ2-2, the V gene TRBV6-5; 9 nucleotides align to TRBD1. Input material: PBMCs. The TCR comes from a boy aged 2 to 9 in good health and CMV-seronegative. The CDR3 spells CASSFPGQGGELFF. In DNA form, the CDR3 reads TGTGCCAGCAGTTTCCCGGGACAGGGCGGGGAGCTGTTTTTT.